The source of this T cell receptor beta chain is a study of blood T cell repertoires in COVID-19. Study-level background: PBMCs, B-cell-depleted T cells, or T cells were the source of the cDNA or gDNA that made up the material.

Enrollees, 18 to 89 years old, lived in roughly 24 US areas. Clinical history as reported by participants underpinned cohort assignment. The germline CDR1 and CDR2 sequences are SGHTA and FQGNSA. V shed 1 base, J shed 6 bases, and the junction held 5 bases outside the gene matches. The CDR3 consists of 14 residues. Generated by immunoSEQ multiplex PCR, the TCRdb table keeps only in-frame clones and is missing some. The sample carries under 250,000 clones, roughly 89% recorded once. Sequencing was carried out using PBMCs or T cells enriched from blood (not recorded which). The TCR was taken from a woman aged 25 to 45 with acute COVID-19. This chain connects TRBV7-2 to TRBJ1-1; 7 positions match TRBD1. The CDR3 protein is CASSLDRGRAEAFF. The CDR3 DNA reads TGTGCCAGCAGCTTAGACAGGGGTAGGGCTGAAGCTTTCTTT.